One T cell receptor beta chain is described in this entry. The source of the sample is a study of blood T cell repertoires in COVID-19. In the original analysis: Reference gene primer amplification gave nucleated cell count estimates. Profiling relied on immunoSEQ multiplex PCR, and the TCRdb table lists in-frame clones only, not all of them. From that table come the V and J calls and clone size; the DNA was used to work out D and trimming. The data show about 270,000 clones, around four fifths seen once. The receptor was isolated from a man aged 80 or over with acute or convalescent COVID-19. The sequencing input was peripheral blood.

CDR3 sequence (DNA): TGTGCCAGCAGTTTATCGGGAGGGCCTACCGGGGAGCTGTTTTTT. It specifies CASSLSGGPTGELFF. The rearrangement uses TRBV28 and TRBJ2-2; 8 bases fit TRBD2. Germline trimming cut 1 base from V and 5 bases from J; bases unmatched to any gene: 3. The germline CDR1 and CDR2 sequences are MDHEN and SYDVKM. This CDR3 has 15 amino acids.